Listed below are T cell receptor beta chains from one sample, sequenced in a study of blood T cell repertoires in COVID-19. Sequencing was performed with immunoSEQ multiplex PCR; in TCRdb, only in-frame clones are kept and a portion is missing. The sample contains around 190,000 clones, more than 70% of which appear only once. Input material: PBMCs or T cells enriched from blood (not recorded which). These TCRs come from a man aged 35-49 years with acute COVID-19. CDR3s include the opening cysteine and the closing phenylalanine or tryptophan. Each record gives: clone size, V gene, D gene, J gene, CDR3 DNA, CDR3 protein. The D gene is left open where the match is weak. Clone size is given for some rows only: seen once, a few or many times, or a class if the clone is expanded.

>NA|TRBV4-1|NA|TRBJ2-2
TGCGCCAGCAGCCAAGCCCGGACTCTGCGGACCGGGGAGCTGTTTTTT
CASSQARTLRTGELFF
>NA|TRBV5-1|TRBD2|TRBJ2-1
TGCGCCAGCAGCTTGGACGGTAGCGGGACGAGTGAGCAGTTCTTC
CASSLDGSGTSEQFF
>NA|TRBV4-1|NA|TRBJ2-7
TGCGCCAGCAGCCCCGCCTCGGGTGGCCTCTATAAGCAGTACTTC
CASSPASGGLYKQYF
>NA|TRBV19|NA|TRBJ2-2
TGTGCCAGTAGCAAAACGGGACTTATGGGCTGGGAGCTGTTTTTT
CASSKTGLMGWELFF
>NA|TRBV5-1|NA|TRBJ2-3
TGCGCCAGCAGCTTACAGGTGTCGCGGGGAACAGATACGCAGTATTTT
CASSLQVSRGTDTQYF
>NA|TRBV5-4|TRBD1|TRBJ2-4
TGTGCCAGCAGCTCCGGGCGACAGGGTCCCGACATTCAGTACTTC
CASSSGRQGPDIQYF
>NA|TRBV6-2/TRBV6-3|TRBD2|TRBJ2-3
TGTGCCAGCAGTTACGGGTGGGGGGGGAAGACAGATACGCAGTATTTT
CASSYGWGGKTDTQYF
>NA|TRBV5-1|TRBD2|TRBJ2-7
TGCGCCAGCAGCTTGAGCGGGGCGACTAGCGGCTACGAGCAGTACTTC
CASSLSGATSGYEQYF
>NA|TRBV5-1|NA|TRBJ2-7
TGCGCCAGCAGCTTGGTCGCGGGACGGGAGCAGTACTTC
CASSLVAGREQYF
>NA|TRBV28|NA|TRBJ1-2
TGTGCCAGCAGATTGGAAAGCTGGACGGGGAACTATGGCTACACCTTC
CASRLESWTGNYGYTF
>NA|TRBV6-5|TRBD1|TRBJ1-1
TGTGCCAGCAGCGGTTGGGACAGGGCCCGACTTGAAGCTTTCTTT
CASSGWDRARLEAFF
>NA|TRBV5-1|NA|TRBJ1-1
TGCGCCAGCTCCGGAGTGAACACTGAAGCTTTCTTT
CASSGVNTEAFF
>NA|TRBV2|TRBD2|TRBJ2-7
TGTGCCAGCAGTGGGGTAGCGGGGGAAGGCGAGCAGTACTTC
CASSGVAGEGEQYF
>NA|TRBV30|TRBD1|TRBJ1-1
TGTGCCTGGATACCGGGACAGCTCTTTGGGAACACTGAAGCTTTCTTT
CAWIPGQLFGNTEAFF
>NA|TRBV30|NA|TRBJ2-5
TGTGCCTGGAGTGTACAGGCTATACAAGAGACCCAGTACTTC
CAWSVQAIQETQYF
>NA|TRBV11-2|NA|TRBJ1-2
TGTGCCAGCAGCTCGACACAGGGAGGGTGGGGCTACACCTTC
CASSSTQGGWGYTF
>once|TRBV18|NA|TRBJ2-5
TGTGCCAGCTCACGTTCACGGGGGGCCCAAGAGACCCAGTACTTC
CASSRSRGAQETQYF
>few|TRBV29-1|NA|TRBJ2-2
TGCAGCGTTGAGGGCCGGGGTTGGACCGGGGAGCTGTTTTTT
CSVEGRGWTGELFF
>NA|TRBV6-5|NA|TRBJ1-2
TGTGCCAGCAGTTTACGTGAGTGGTCTGGCTACACCTTC
CASSLREWSGYTF
>once|TRBV19|TRBD2|TRBJ2-3
TGTGCCAGTAGTACGGGACTAGCGGGAGATACGCAGTATTTT
CASSTGLAGDTQYF
>once|TRBV4-1|NA|TRBJ2-1
TGCGCCAGCAGCCCTCTCCCCCTAGCGAAGAATGCGTTCTTC
CASSPLPLAKNAFF
>NA|TRBV27|TRBD1|TRBJ1-1
TGTGCCAGCAGTCTCCAGGGGGCGCAGGTAGTCACTGAAGCTTTCTTT
CASSLQGAQVVTEAFF
>NA|TRBV11-1|NA|TRBJ2-5
TGTGCCAGCACCCCTGATTCCAACGGTCCGTGGGAGACCCAGTACTTC
CASTPDSNGPWETQYF
>NA|TRBV5-6|TRBD1|TRBJ2-2
TGTGCCAGCAGCGGATGGACAGGGGAAAGCACCGGGGAGCTGTTTTTT
CASSGWTGESTGELFF
>NA|TRBV27|TRBD2|TRBJ2-7
TGTGCCAGCAGTTGGGCTAGCGGACACTACGAGCAGTACTTC
CASSWASGHYEQYF
>NA|TRBV27|TRBD1|TRBJ1-4
TGTGCCTCCAGACCCGGACAGGCGCCTGAAAAACTGTTTTTT
CASRPGQAPEKLFF
>NA|TRBV6-1|TRBD2|TRBJ2-3
TGTGCCAGCAGTGCCGGGACTAGCGGGAGGGGGGCAGATACGCAGTATTTT
CASSAGTSGRGADTQYF
>NA|TRBV3-1/TRBV3-2|NA|TRBJ1-1
TGTGCCAGCCTTGGGAGGGGTAAAGCTTTCTTT
CASLGRGKAFF
>few|TRBV5-1|NA|TRBJ1-3
TGCGCCAGCAGCCCCTGGAGGGGGGGCGCCGGAAACACCATATATTTT
CASSPWRGGAGNTIYF
>NA|TRBV5-4|NA|TRBJ2-7
TGTGCCAGCAGCTTGGAGGCGGGGCTCCCCTACGAGCAGTACTTC
CASSLEAGLPYEQYF
>NA|TRBV28|TRBD1|TRBJ2-7
TGTGCCAGCAGTCCGGGACAGAACGAGCAGTACTTC
CASSPGQNEQYF
>NA|TRBV7-2|NA|TRBJ2-1
TGTGCCAGCAGCTTAGTAAGGGGCTCCTACAATGAGCAGTTCTTC
CASSLVRGSYNEQFF